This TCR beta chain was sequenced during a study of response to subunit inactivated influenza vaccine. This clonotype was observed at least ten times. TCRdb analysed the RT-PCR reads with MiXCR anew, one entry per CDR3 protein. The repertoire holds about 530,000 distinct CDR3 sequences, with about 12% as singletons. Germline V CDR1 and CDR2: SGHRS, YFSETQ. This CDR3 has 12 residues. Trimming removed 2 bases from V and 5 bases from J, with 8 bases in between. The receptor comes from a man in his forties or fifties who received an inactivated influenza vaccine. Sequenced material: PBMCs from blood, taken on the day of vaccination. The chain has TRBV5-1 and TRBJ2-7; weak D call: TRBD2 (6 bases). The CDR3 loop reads CASSFGGDEQYF. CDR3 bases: TGCGCCAGCAGCTTCGGGGGAGACGAGCAGTACTTC.